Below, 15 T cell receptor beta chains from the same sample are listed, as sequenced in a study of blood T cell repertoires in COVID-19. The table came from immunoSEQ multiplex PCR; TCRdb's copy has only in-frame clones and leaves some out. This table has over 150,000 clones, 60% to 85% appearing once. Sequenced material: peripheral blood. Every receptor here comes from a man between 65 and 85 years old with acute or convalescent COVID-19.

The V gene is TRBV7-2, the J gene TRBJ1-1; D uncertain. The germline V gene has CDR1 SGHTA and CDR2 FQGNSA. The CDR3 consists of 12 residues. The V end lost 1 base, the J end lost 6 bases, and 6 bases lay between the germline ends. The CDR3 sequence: CASSLGGSEAFF. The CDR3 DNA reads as TGTGCCAGCAGCTTAGGAGGCTCTGAAGCTTTCTTT.

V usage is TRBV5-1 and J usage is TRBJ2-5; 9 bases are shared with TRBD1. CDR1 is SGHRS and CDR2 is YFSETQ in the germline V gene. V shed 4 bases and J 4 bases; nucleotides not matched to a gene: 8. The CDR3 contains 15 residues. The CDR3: CASSARTGERETQYF. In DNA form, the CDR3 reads TGCGCCAGCAGCGCAAGGACAGGGGAAAGAGAGACCCAGTACTTC.

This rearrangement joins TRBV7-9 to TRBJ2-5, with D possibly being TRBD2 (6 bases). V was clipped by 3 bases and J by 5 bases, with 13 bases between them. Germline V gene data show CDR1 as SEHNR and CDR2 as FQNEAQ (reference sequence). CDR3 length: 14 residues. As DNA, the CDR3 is TGTGCCAGCAGCTTGGCGGGGCAGTCGGAGACCCAGTACTTC. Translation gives CASSLAGQSETQYF.

CDR3 bases: TGTGCCAGCAGTTTTTTATCAGGGAACACTGAAGCTTTCTTT. Translated, it gives CASSFLSGNTEAFF. The rearrangement uses TRBV27 and TRBJ1-1, with D uncertain. Trimming cost V 3 bases and J 1 base, with 9 bases left between them. Germline-derived CDR1 and CDR2 are MNHEY and SMNVEV (reference sequence). The CDR3 has 14 residues.

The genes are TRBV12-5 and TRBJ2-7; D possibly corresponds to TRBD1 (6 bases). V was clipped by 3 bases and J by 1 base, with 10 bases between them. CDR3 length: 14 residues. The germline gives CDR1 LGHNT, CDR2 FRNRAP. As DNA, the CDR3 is TGTGCTAGTGGTTTAGGACAGAGATCCTACGAGCAGTACTTC. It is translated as CASGLGQRSYEQYF.

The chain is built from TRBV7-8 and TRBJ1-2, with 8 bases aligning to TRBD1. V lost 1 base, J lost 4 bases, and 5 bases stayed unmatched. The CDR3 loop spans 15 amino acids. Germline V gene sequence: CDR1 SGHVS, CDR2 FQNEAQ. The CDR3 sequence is CASSLEGQGGYGYTF. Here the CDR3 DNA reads TGTGCCAGCAGCTTAGAAGGACAGGGCGGCTATGGCTACACCTTC. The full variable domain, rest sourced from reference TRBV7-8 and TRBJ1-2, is GAGVSQSPRYKVAKRGQDVALRCDPISGHVSLFWYQQALGQGPEFLTYFQNEAQLDKSGLPSDRFFAERPEGSVSTLKIQRTQQEDSAVYLCASSLEGQGGYGYTFGSGTRLTVV.

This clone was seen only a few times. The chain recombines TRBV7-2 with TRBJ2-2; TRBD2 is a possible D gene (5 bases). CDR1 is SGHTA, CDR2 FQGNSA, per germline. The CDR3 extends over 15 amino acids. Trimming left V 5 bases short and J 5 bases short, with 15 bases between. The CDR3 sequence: CASSRTPIATGELFF. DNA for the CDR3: TGTGCCAGCAGCAGGACCCCCATAGCGACCGGGGAGCTGTTTTTT.

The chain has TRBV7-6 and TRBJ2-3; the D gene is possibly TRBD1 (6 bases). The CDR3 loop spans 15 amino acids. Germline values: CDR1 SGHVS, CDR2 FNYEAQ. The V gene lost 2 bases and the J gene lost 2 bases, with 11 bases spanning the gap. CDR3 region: CASSLLGQNTDTQYF. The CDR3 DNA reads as TGTGCCAGCAGCTTACTGGGACAAAACACAGATACGCAGTATTTT.

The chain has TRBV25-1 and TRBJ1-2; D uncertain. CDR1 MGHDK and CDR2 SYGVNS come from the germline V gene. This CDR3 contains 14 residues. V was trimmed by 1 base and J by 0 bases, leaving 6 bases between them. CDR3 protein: CASSEWGANYGYTF. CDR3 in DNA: TGTGCCAGCAGTGAATGGGGAGCTAACTATGGCTACACCTTC.

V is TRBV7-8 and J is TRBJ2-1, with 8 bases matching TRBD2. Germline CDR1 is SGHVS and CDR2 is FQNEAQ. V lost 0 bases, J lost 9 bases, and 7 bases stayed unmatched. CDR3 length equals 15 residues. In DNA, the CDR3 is TGTGCCAGCAGCTTAGCCGGCGGGGGGCAGTTTGAGCAGTTCTTC. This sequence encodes CASSLAGGGQFEQFF.

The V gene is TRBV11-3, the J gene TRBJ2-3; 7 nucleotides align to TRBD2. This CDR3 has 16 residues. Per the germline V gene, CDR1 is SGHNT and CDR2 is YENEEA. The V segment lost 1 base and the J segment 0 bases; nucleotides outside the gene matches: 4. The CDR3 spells CASSLVASGSTDTQYF. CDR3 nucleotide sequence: TGTGCCAGCAGCTTAGTGGCTAGCGGTAGCACAGATACGCAGTATTTT.

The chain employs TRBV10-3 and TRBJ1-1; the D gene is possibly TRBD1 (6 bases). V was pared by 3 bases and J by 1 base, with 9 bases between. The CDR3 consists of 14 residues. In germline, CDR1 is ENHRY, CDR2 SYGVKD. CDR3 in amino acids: CAISDRQANTEAFF. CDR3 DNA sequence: TGTGCCATCAGTGACAGACAGGCGAACACTGAAGCTTTCTTT.

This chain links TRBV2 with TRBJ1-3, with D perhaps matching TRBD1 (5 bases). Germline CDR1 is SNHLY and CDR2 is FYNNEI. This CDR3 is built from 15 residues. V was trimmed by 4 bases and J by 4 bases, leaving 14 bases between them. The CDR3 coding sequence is TGTGCCAGCAGTGGTTCGGCGGGGGACGGAAACACCATATATTTT. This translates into CASSGSAGDGNTIYF.

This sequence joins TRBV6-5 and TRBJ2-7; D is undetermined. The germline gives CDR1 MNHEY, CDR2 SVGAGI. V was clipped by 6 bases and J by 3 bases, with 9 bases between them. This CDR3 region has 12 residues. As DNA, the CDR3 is TGTGCCAGCAGCCAATCGGGCTACGAGCAGTACTTC. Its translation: CASSQSGYEQYF.

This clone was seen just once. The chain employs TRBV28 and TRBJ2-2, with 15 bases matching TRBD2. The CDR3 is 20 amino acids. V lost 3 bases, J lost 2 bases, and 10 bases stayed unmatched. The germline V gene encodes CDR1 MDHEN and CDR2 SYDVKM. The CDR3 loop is CASSFYHSGLAGGNTGELFF. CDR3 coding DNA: TGTGCCAGCAGTTTTTATCATTCGGGACTAGCGGGAGGTAACACCGGGGAGCTGTTTTTT.